A single sample is the source of the 19 T cell receptor beta chains below, sequenced in a study of Ad26.COV2.S vaccination and SARS-CoV-2 variants. The table came from immunoSEQ multiplex PCR; TCRdb's copy has only in-frame clones and leaves some out. The data contain more than 300,000 clones, about 85% of them singletons. As to treatment: about 20 received Ad26.COV2.S at low or high dose, single or two shots; 5 received placebo; per-sample allocation not given. All samples were drawn on day 63, counting from the first vaccine or placebo injection. The source material was peripheral blood, sampled in a trial of Ad26.COV2.S vaccine versus placebo. These receptor sequences come from a person aged 18-60 years who received the Ad26.COV2.S COVID-19 vaccine or a placebo.

The rearrangement joins TRBV4-1 to TRBJ1-4; D perhaps matches TRBD1 (6 bases). The V and J ends lost 7 bases and 7 bases respectively, with 25 bases between them. This CDR3 spans 17 amino acids. CDR1 and CDR2 (germline): MGHRA, YSYEKL. Written as DNA, the CDR3 is TGCGCCAGCAATTTTCGGCCCACCAACAGGGAAAGTGAAAAACTGTTTTTT. It yields the protein CASNFRPTNRESEKLFF.

A single count supports this clone. The genes are TRBV3-1 (or the pseudogene TRBV3-2) and TRBJ1-1; 8 nucleotides agree with TRBD1. Unmatched junction bases numbered 9, after V lost 5 bases and J lost 7 bases. Per the germline V gene, CDR1 is LGHDT and CDR2 is YNNKEL (reference sequence). There are 14 residues in the CDR3. The chain's CDR3 is CASSSWGQVGEAFF. DNA for the CDR3: TGTGCCAGCAGCTCCTGGGGACAGGTAGGTGAAGCTTTCTTT.

The rearrangement joins TRBV4-1 to TRBJ2-7; no definite D call. This CDR3 is built from 15 residues. Trimming cost V 0 bases and J 6 bases, with 15 bases left between them. Germline loops: CDR1 MGHRA, CDR2 YSYEKL. The CDR3 is CASSQEITRGVEQYF. The CDR3, as DNA: TGCGCCAGCAGCCAAGAAATCACCCGTGGTGTCGAGCAGTACTTC.

This rearrangement joins TRBV25-1 to TRBJ2-7, with D unclear. The length of the CDR3 is 14 residues. Trimming shortened V by 1 base and J by 3 bases, and 10 bases separated the two germline ends. The V gene's germline CDR1 is MGHDK and CDR2 SYGVNS. The CDR3 protein is CASSESVRDYEQYF. The DNA of the CDR3 is TGTGCCAGCAGTGAATCCGTCAGAGACTACGAGCAGTACTTC.

The rearrangement uses TRBV5-4 and TRBJ2-5; D may correspond to TRBD1 or TRBD2 (5 bases each). The CDR3 extends over 15 amino acids. V dropped 5 bases and J dropped 4 bases, with 18 bases sitting between them. Germline V gives CDR1 SGHNT, CDR2 YYREEE (reference sequence). CDR3 nucleotides: TGTGCCAGCAGGCCGGGACCGGAGAAATTAGAGACCCAGTACTTC. Its translation is CASRPGPEKLETQYF.

The chain joins TRBV6-6 to TRBJ1-1; possible D gene TRBD1, 5 bases. The CDR3 sequence is 12 residues long. Trimming took 6 bases from V and 4 from J, leaving 9 bases between them. The germline V gene encodes CDR1 MNHNY and CDR2 SVGAGI (reference sequence). The CDR3 region is CASRPGFTEAFF. CDR3 DNA: TGTGCCAGCAGACCAGGGTTCACTGAAGCTTTCTTT.

The chain joins TRBV3-1 (or the pseudogene TRBV3-2) to TRBJ2-7, with unresolved D. This CDR3 comprises 13 residues. Germline V CDR1 and CDR2: LGHDT, YNNKEL (reference sequence). With 3 bases removed from V and 4 bases from J, the gap between germline ends came to 10 bases. DNA of the CDR3: TGTGCCAGCAGCCAGGGTCTATCGTACGAGCAGTACTTC. Its protein product is CASSQGLSYEQYF.

The chain links TRBV28 to TRBJ2-7, with D possibly matching TRBD1 (5 bases). The CDR3 covers 14 residues. V shed 3 bases and J shed 4 bases, with 13 bases lying between them. Germline V gives CDR1 MDHEN, CDR2 SYDVKM. As DNA, the CDR3 is TGTGCCAGCAGTTTTCGACAGTCAAAATACGAGCAGTACTTC. Protein sequence: CASSFRQSKYEQYF.

The chain employs TRBV7-2 and TRBJ2-2, with D unclear. Trimming took 6 bases from V and 3 from J, leaving 2 bases between them. Germline assignment: CDR1 SGHTA and CDR2 FQGNSA. This CDR3 is built from 11 residues. CDR3 in amino acids: CASRYTGELFF. The CDR3 nucleotides read TGTGCCAGCAGGTACACCGGGGAGCTGTTTTTT.

CDR3 bases: TGCGCCAGCAGCCAAGAGAACTGGGCCCAGGGCCCCTACGAGCAGTACTTC. It yields the protein CASSQENWAQGPYEQYF. The J gene is TRBJ2-7, the V gene TRBV4-1, with D possibly TRBD1 on 5 matching bases. This CDR3 contains 17 residues. Deletions cut 0 bases from V and 2 bases from J, with 17 bases between. Germline CDR1 is MGHRA and CDR2 is YSYEKL.

The chain uses TRBV7-7 and TRBJ2-1; TRBD1 matches 8 bases. The CDR3 runs 15 residues. Germline-derived CDR1 and CDR2 are SSHAT and FNYEAQ (reference sequence). V lost 6 bases and J lost 2; bases outside the gene matches: 6. CDR3 sequence reads: CASSSTGGTYNEQFF. The CDR3 region has the DNA TGTGCCAGCAGTTCCACAGGGGGAACCTACAATGAGCAGTTCTTC.

This clone was seen a few times. The chain employs TRBV7-2 and TRBJ1-1; D is possibly TRBD1 (5 bases). Germline CDR1 and CDR2: SGHTA and FQGNSA. V shed 1 base and J shed 7 bases, with 16 bases lying between them. The CDR3 sequence is 15 residues long. The CDR3 nucleotides are TGTGCCAGCAGCTTAGGTCCCCTAGAGGGGTATGAAGCTTTCTTT. Amino acid sequence: CASSLGPLEGYEAFF.

The chain joins TRBV4-3 to TRBJ1-4; TRBD1 is a possible D gene (5 bases). CDR1 LGHNA and CDR2 YSLEER come from the germline V gene. The CDR3 consists of 15 residues. Trimming pared 0 bases from V and 10 bases from J, leaving 15 bases between. CDR3 DNA sequence: TGCGCCAGCAGCCAAGATTCCCAGGGTGGAGTAAAACTGTTTTTT. Protein sequence: CASSQDSQGGVKLFF.

This chain connects TRBV28 to TRBJ1-6; D not resolved. Trimming removed 11 bases from V and 3 bases from J, with 8 bases in between. Germline-derived CDR1 and CDR2 are MDHEN and SYDVKM. This CDR3 region has 12 residues. The chain's CDR3 is CASSLYNSPLHF. The CDR3 DNA sequence: TGTGCCTCCTCCCTCTATAATTCACCCCTCCACTTT.

The rearrangement uses TRBV18 and TRBJ1-5; D is uncertain. The V and J ends lost 2 bases and 6 bases respectively, with 14 bases between them. The CDR3 totals 15 residues. Germline CDR1 and CDR2: KGHSH and LQKENI. For the CDR3, the DNA is TGTGCCAGCTCACCAGGGCAGAACAACGGTCAGCCCCAGCATTTT. It encodes CASSPGQNNGQPQHF.

The V and J genes are TRBV29-1 and TRBJ2-7; 9 nucleotides align to TRBD2. This CDR3 is 14 amino acids long. The ends lost 4 bases at V and 2 bases at J; junction bases unmatched: 6. Germline V CDR1 and CDR2: SQVTM, ANQGSEA. CDR3 loop: CSVGGLAGTYEQYF. CDR3 in DNA: TGCAGCGTTGGGGGGCTAGCGGGGACCTACGAGCAGTACTTC.

V and J are TRBV9 and TRBJ1-1; D is possibly TRBD1 (6 bases). CDR3 length equals 14 residues. Germline assignment: CDR1 SGDLS and CDR2 YYNGEE. Trimming stripped 4 bases from V and 4 bases from J, with 14 bases between. The CDR3 sequence is CASSLRLGGTEAFF. CDR3 coding DNA: TGTGCCAGCAGCCTGCGGTTAGGGGGCACTGAAGCTTTCTTT.

DNA of the CDR3: TGTGCCAGCAGCCAGGCACAGGGGGCGAAGGACAATGAGCAGTTCTTC. Amino acid sequence: CASSQAQGAKDNEQFF. The rearrangement uses TRBV7-9 and TRBJ2-1, with 9 bases lining up with TRBD1. Per the germline V gene, CDR1 is SEHNR and CDR2 is FQNEAQ (reference sequence). V shed 5 bases and J 5 bases; nucleotides not matched to a gene: 10. The CDR3 contains 16 residues.

With respect to this clone: Being one base from a much bigger clone, this may be a read error. CDR3 DNA sequence: TGTGCCAGCAGTTACTTCTACGAGCAGTACTTC. This gives the protein CASSYFYEQYF. The chain joins TRBV6-2 or TRBV6-3 to TRBJ2-7; D remains unclear. Per the germline V gene, CDR1 is MNHEY and CDR2 is SVGEGT. Trimming removed 1 base from V and 3 bases from J, with 1 base in between. This CDR3 has 11 residues.